This entry lists 32 T cell receptor beta chains sequenced from one sample in a study of control samples from healthy donors and cancer patients. Sequenced by immunoSEQ multiplex PCR; TCRdb stores in-frame clones only, minus some. The data contain tens of thousands of clones, roughly 84% of them singletons. Specimen: PBMCs. The receptors originated from a man between 65 and 85 years old with lung cancer.

The chain's CDR3 is CASSLSGDRRTDTQYF. The CDR3 coding sequence is TGCGCCAGCAGCCTTAGCGGGGACCGACGCACAGATACGCAGTATTTT. The genes are TRBV5-1 and TRBJ2-3; 8 bases match TRBD2. Germline assignment: CDR1 SGHRS and CDR2 YFSETQ. The length of the CDR3 is 16 residues. V trimming: 4 bases; J trimming: 1 base; junction bases outside the gene matches: 8.

A word on this clone: A junction end diverges from the germline sequence, so it may reflect a read error. V usage is TRBV3-1 (or the pseudogene TRBV3-2) and J usage is TRBJ2-3; D may correspond to TRBD1 or TRBD2 (6 bases each). The CDR3 spans 12 residues. Germline assignment: CDR1 LGHDT and CDR2 YNNKEL (reference sequence). CDR3 sequence reads: CASSQGEGGGNF. In DNA, the CDR3 is TGTGCCAGCAGCCAAGGCGAGGGGGGCGGGAATTTT.

The chain has TRBV19 and TRBJ1-5; 8 positions match TRBD1. The junction had 6 bases not matched to a gene; V was cut back by 6 bases and J by 2 bases. This CDR3 has 15 amino acids. Germline CDR1 LNHDA, CDR2 SQIVND (reference sequence). CDR3 residues: CASRRQGTGNQPQHF. As DNA, the CDR3 is TGTGCCAGTAGACGACAGGGGACGGGCAATCAGCCCCAGCATTTT.

The V gene is TRBV5-1, the J gene TRBJ2-1, with D perhaps given as TRBD1 or TRBD2 (6 bases each). Germline loops: CDR1 SGHRS, CDR2 YFSETQ. Trimming pared 4 bases from V and 0 bases from J, leaving 11 bases between. This CDR3 spans 15 amino acids. The CDR3: CASSDEGGSYNEQFF. CDR3 DNA: TGCGCCAGCAGCGACGAGGGGGGCTCCTACAATGAGCAGTTCTTC.

The V and J genes are TRBV4-1 and TRBJ2-7; possibly TRBD1 for D (6 bases). The V end was cut by 3 bases, the J end by 3 bases, with 15 bases between. This CDR3 spans 15 amino acids. The germline CDR1 and CDR2 sequences are MGHRA and YSYEKL. CDR3 sequence: CASSQSTGLGYEQYF. For the CDR3, the DNA is TGCGCCAGCAGCCAGAGTACAGGGTTGGGCTACGAGCAGTACTTC.

This clone showed up just once. V is TRBV6-5 and J is TRBJ1-5; 7 bases line up with TRBD1. CDR3 length: 15 amino acids. Trimming took 6 bases from V and 0 from J; bases not matched to a gene: 5. Germline V gene data show CDR1 as MNHEY and CDR2 as SVGAGI. The CDR3, as DNA: TGTGCCAGCAGGGGGACAGCAAATAGCAATCAGCCCCAGCATTTT. This sequence encodes CASRGTANSNQPQHF.

The chain combines TRBV9 with TRBJ2-5, with 11 bases aligning to TRBD2. This CDR3 comprises 19 residues. Trimming at V came to 3 bases and at J to 0 bases, leaving 13 bases not matched to a gene. CDR1 is SGDLS and CDR2 is YYNGEE in the germline V gene. The CDR3 nucleotides are TGTGCCAGCAGCGCTGGCCGGCTAGCGGGGGGTCAGTACCAAGAGACCCAGTACTTC. It is translated as CASSAGRLAGGQYQETQYF.

The V call is TRBV25-1, the J call TRBJ2-7; 8 bases are a match to TRBD1. Germline CDR1 MGHDK, CDR2 SYGVNS. Trimming at V came to 3 bases and at J to 6 bases, leaving 4 bases not matched to a gene. The CDR3 length is 13 residues. The CDR3: CASSDWTGPEQYF. CDR3 nucleotide sequence: TGTGCCAGCAGTGATTGGACAGGGCCCGAGCAGTACTTC.

This chain uses TRBV11-2 with TRBJ2-3; tentative D call: TRBD1 (7 bases). The germline V gene has CDR1 SGHAT and CDR2 FQNNGV. The CDR3 is 16 residues long. V was shortened by 1 base and J by 0 bases, with 11 bases between the two germline ends. The CDR3 loop reads CASSLVAGGSTDTQYF. Here the CDR3 DNA reads TGTGCCAGCAGCTTAGTTGCAGGGGGGAGCACAGATACGCAGTATTTT.

This clone occurred once. The chain couples TRBV6-5 to TRBJ1-1; unclear D gene. This CDR3 region has 15 residues. Trimming removed 0 bases at V and 3 bases at J, with 11 bases between. The germline V gene has CDR1 MNHEY and CDR2 SVGAGI. The CDR3 DNA reads as TGTGCCAGCAGTTACTCGAGACAAGGTTACACTGAAGCTTTCTTT. This translates into CASSYSRQGYTEAFF.

The chain is built from TRBV5-6 and TRBJ1-2; D is undetermined. Trimming took 2 bases from V and 9 from J, leaving 11 bases between them. CDR1 is SGHDT, CDR2 YYEEEE, per germline. CDR3 size: 12 residues. The CDR3 DNA reads TGTGCCAGCAGCTTTAATGGTCGTCGCTACACCTTC. Translating it yields CASSFNGRRYTF.

The chain has TRBV30 and TRBJ1-2, with unresolved D. The CDR3 consists of 10 residues. Per germline, CDR1 GTSNPN and CDR2 SVGIG (reference sequence). V was pared by 4 bases and J by 4 bases, with 4 bases between. As DNA, the CDR3 is TGTGCCTGGAAGGCCTATGGCTACACCTTC. Translated, it gives CAWKAYGYTF.

The chain has TRBV5-1 and TRBJ1-3; D is unresolved. V was shortened by 0 bases and J by 0 bases, with 13 bases between the two germline ends. Germline values: CDR1 SGHRS, CDR2 YFSETQ. The CDR3 length is 17 residues. The CDR3 DNA follows: TGCGCCAGCAGCTTGGCAGGAGATACAAGCTCTGGAAACACCATATATTTT. Its protein product is CASSLAGDTSSGNTIYF.

CDR3 nucleotide sequence: TGTGCCAGCAGCCTATCCGACAGGGGGCTAACCGGGGAGCTGTTTTTT. Encoded protein: CASSLSDRGLTGELFF. The V and J genes are TRBV11-2 and TRBJ2-2, with TRBD1 matching 10 bases. Germline V gene data show CDR1 as SGHAT and CDR2 as FQNNGV. The V and J ends lost 5 bases and 5 bases, in that order; junction bases with no gene match: 8. This CDR3 is built from 16 residues.

This clone was seen a single time. This chain links TRBV19 with TRBJ2-1; 13 bases fit TRBD2. After removal of 1 base from V and 5 bases from J, the junction contained 2 bases not matched to a gene. Germline CDR1 and CDR2: LNHDA and SQIVND (reference sequence). The CDR3 is made up of 16 amino acids. CDR3 protein: CASSIGGLAGNNEQFF. Written as DNA, the CDR3 is TGTGCCAGTAGTATAGGGGGACTAGCGGGAAACAATGAGCAGTTCTTC.

This clone was picked up one time. This chain joins TRBV5-4 and TRBJ2-1; TRBD2 agrees at 11 bases. The CDR3 covers 17 residues. The germline V gene encodes CDR1 SGHNT and CDR2 YYREEE (reference sequence). V dropped 4 bases and J dropped 4; count of bases not matched to a gene: 10. The CDR3 protein is CASSREPGLAAYNEQFF. In DNA form, the CDR3 reads TGTGCCAGCAGCAGGGAACCGGGACTAGCGGCTTACAATGAGCAGTTCTTC.

This clone was seen only once. The chain has TRBV25-1 and TRBJ2-4, with 7 bases aligning to TRBD1. Trimming removed 7 bases from V and 3 bases from J; junction bases left unmatched: 6. Germline V CDR1 and CDR2: MGHDK, SYGVNS. The CDR3 covers 14 residues. As DNA, the CDR3 is TGTGCCAGCACCGCAGGGGGAATCAAAAACATTCAGTACTTC. Its protein product is CASTAGGIKNIQYF.

The rearrangement links TRBV6-5 to TRBJ1-6; D gene unclear. The CDR3 is 16 residues long. Per the germline V gene, CDR1 is MNHEY and CDR2 is SVGAGI. V gave up 0 bases and J gave up 9 bases, with 15 bases separating them. CDR3 in amino acids: CASSYSRRGLGSPLHF. CDR3 nucleotide sequence: TGTGCCAGCAGTTACTCGAGAAGAGGCCTAGGTTCACCCCTCCACTTT.

This chain joins TRBV15 and TRBJ1-4, with a weak D call TRBD1 (5 bases). Germline V CDR1 and CDR2: LNHNV, YYDKDF (reference sequence). CDR3 size: 15 residues. Trimming cost V 5 bases and J 5 bases, with 15 bases left between them. Here the CDR3 DNA reads TGTGCCACCAGCCGATGGGACGCCCAGAATGAAAAACTGTTTTTT. Translated, it gives CATSRWDAQNEKLFF.

This rearrangement joins TRBV18 to TRBJ2-1; either TRBD1 or TRBD2 may supply D (6 bases each). V gave up 2 bases and J gave up 8 bases, with 16 bases separating them. This CDR3 has 15 residues. Germline CDR1 and CDR2: KGHSH and LQKENI. The CDR3 DNA is TGTGCCAGCTCACCATCACAGGGAGGCGGCGATGAGCAGTTCTTC. It encodes CASSPSQGGGDEQFF.

The chain recombines TRBV19 with TRBJ2-7, with D maybe TRBD1 (6 bases). CDR1 is LNHDA, CDR2 SQIVND, per germline (reference sequence). CDR3 length equals 15 residues. V shed 3 bases and J shed 2 bases, with 14 bases lying between them. The CDR3 spells CASSIQAGDAYEQYF. The CDR3 nucleotides read TGTGCCAGTAGTATCCAGGCAGGGGACGCCTACGAGCAGTACTTC. Full variable domain (rest looked up from reference TRBV19 and TRBJ2-7): DGGITQSPKYLFRKEGQNVTLSCEQNLNHDAMYWYRQDPGQGLRLIYYSQIVNDFQKGDIAEGYSVSREKKESFPLTVTSAQKNPTAFYLCASSIQAGDAYEQYFGPGTRLTVT.

J is TRBJ1-1 and V is TRBV19; 11 bases are shared with TRBD1. The V gene end was trimmed by 1 base and the J gene end by 1 base; junction bases not matched to a gene: 2. CDR1 is LNHDA, CDR2 SQIVND, per germline (reference sequence). This CDR3 comprises 16 residues. CDR3: CASSIGTGGPNTEAFF. CDR3 sequence (DNA): TGTGCCAGTAGTATAGGGACAGGGGGCCCGAACACTGAAGCTTTCTTT.

The chain recombines TRBV7-2 with TRBJ2-7; 12 bases align to TRBD1. With V trimmed by 1 base and J by 6 bases, 13 bases remained unmatched. Germline V lookup: CDR1 SGHTA, CDR2 FQGNSA. This CDR3 region has 18 residues. In DNA, the CDR3 is TGTGCCAGCAGCTTAGACGGGACAGGGGGCTCTTTAAGAATCGAGCAGTACTTC. The encoded protein is CASSLDGTGGSLRIEQYF.

This chain links TRBV19 with TRBJ2-2; no reliable D call. The CDR3 extends over 17 amino acids. Looked up from germline, CDR1 is LNHDA and CDR2 is SQIVND (reference sequence). Trimming took 2 bases from V and 3 from J, leaving 16 bases between them. CDR3 sequence (DNA): TGTGCCAGTAGTATACCGACTTTGGGTTGGGACACCGGGGAGCTGTTTTTT. Its translation: CASSIPTLGWDTGELFF.

The chain has TRBV6-5 and TRBJ2-7, with 9 bases fitting TRBD1. This CDR3 has 14 amino acids. Trimming removed 11 bases from V and 1 base from J; junction bases left unmatched: 9. Germline CDR1 is MNHEY and CDR2 is SVGAGI. The CDR3 DNA sequence: TGTGCCTCACTAGGGACAGGGACTTCCTACGAGCAGTACTTC. As protein: CASLGTGTSYEQYF.

The chain is built from TRBV28 and TRBJ2-7, with 9 bases aligning to TRBD2. The CDR3 is 15 amino acids. Germline values: CDR1 MDHEN, CDR2 SYDVKM. With V trimmed by 3 bases and J by 2 bases, 5 bases remained unmatched. CDR3: CASSLVSGGPYEQYF. Here the CDR3 DNA reads TGTGCCAGCAGTTTGGTTAGCGGGGGCCCCTACGAGCAGTACTTC.

This chain connects TRBV4-1 to TRBJ2-1; TRBD2 matches at 9 bases. From germline, CDR1 is MGHRA and CDR2 YSYEKL. This CDR3 spans 17 amino acids. Trimming removed 1 base from V and 7 bases from J; junction bases left unmatched: 11. The CDR3, as DNA: TGCGCCAGCAGCCAAGCCGTAGCTGCGGGGGGGCAGAATGAGCAGTTCTTC. This sequence encodes CASSQAVAAGGQNEQFF.

V usage is TRBV18 and J usage is TRBJ2-2; D ambiguous. Trimming pared 4 bases from V and 5 bases from J, leaving 20 bases between. The CDR3 covers 17 residues. Per germline, CDR1 KGHSH and CDR2 LQKENI. The CDR3 reads CASSQPPRSRGTGELFF. In DNA, the CDR3 is TGTGCCAGCTCACAGCCCCCAAGGTCGCGAGGAACCGGGGAGCTGTTTTTT.

The chain joins TRBV30 to TRBJ1-1; D is perhaps TRBD1 (5 bases). CDR1 and CDR2 from the germline V gene are GTSNPN and SVGIG (reference sequence). The CDR3 loop spans 13 amino acids. V lost 0 bases to trimming and J lost 5 bases, with 10 bases between them. The CDR3 DNA follows: TGTGCCTGGAGTGTCGGGGGGAGGACTGAAGCTTTCTTT. It yields the protein CAWSVGGRTEAFF.

The CDR3 region is CASSTYRGSNTEAFF. The DNA for the CDR3 is TGTGCCAGCTCAACCTACAGGGGATCGAACACTGAAGCTTTCTTT. This sequence joins TRBV18 and TRBJ1-1, with 7 positions matching TRBD1. The ends lost 5 bases at V and 1 base at J; junction bases unmatched: 7. CDR1 is KGHSH and CDR2 is LQKENI in the germline V gene. CDR3 size: 15 residues.

The chain carries TRBV5-5 and TRBJ2-2; TRBD2 matches at 14 bases. Germline lookup yields CDR1 SGHKS and CDR2 YYEKEE (reference sequence). With 0 bases clipped from V and 6 bases from J, the junction kept 7 bases outside the gene matches. The CDR3 extends over 18 amino acids. The chain's CDR3 is CASSLGDGTSGGAGELFF. The CDR3 nucleotides are TGTGCCAGCAGCTTGGGAGACGGGACTAGCGGGGGAGCCGGGGAGCTGTTTTTT. Based on the CDR3 plus reference TRBV5-5 and TRBJ2-2, the full variable domain is DAGVTQSPTHLIKTRGQQVTLRCSPISGHKSVSWYQQVLGQGPQFIFQYYEKEERGRGNFPDRFSARQFPNYSSELNVNALLLGDSALYLCASSLGDGTSGGAGELFFGEGSRLTVL.

The chain uses TRBV6-2 or TRBV6-3 and TRBJ2-7, with D possibly TRBD1 on 5 matching bases. The ends were cut back, 2 bases at V and 1 base at J, with 12 bases in the middle. The CDR3 sequence is 15 residues long. Germline values: CDR1 MNHEY, CDR2 SVGEGT. The CDR3 nucleotides are TGTGCCAGCAGTTACGACAGTAAGATGTCCTACGAGCAGTACTTC. It specifies CASSYDSKMSYEQYF.